Below, one T cell receptor (beta chain) is given with its context. What it binds is unknown. Trimming took off 1 base at V and 5 bases at J, with 11 bases between the two ends. Germline V lookup: CDR1 SGHTA, CDR2 FQGNSA. The CDR3 is 14 amino acids. These data are taken from a study of cytomegalovirus exposure and HLA in healthy donors. The donors formed part of the roughly 120-subject validation cohort, distinct from the roughly 630-subject first cohort. Assay used: immunoSEQ multiplex PCR; TCRdb lists only in-frame clones, some missing. The sample records about 140,000 clones, approximately 86% being singletons. General study findings and limits: Most TCR sequences were uncommon, yet certain public TCRs appeared in many donors. The authors confirmed in vitro that three CMV-associated chains were specific for CMV antigens. The tendency of first-cohort TCR clusters to co-occur in the 100 to 150 validation repertoires was identified by a subsequent analysis.

V usage is TRBV7-2 and J usage is TRBJ1-1; D unresolved. The receptor was derived from a woman in her late teens or twenties in good health and CMV-seropositive. Sequencing was done on a sample of PBMCs. In DNA form, the CDR3 reads TGTGCCAGCAGCTTAGTGGGCGCAGGAACTGAAGCTTTCTTT. It encodes CASSLVGAGTEAFF.